This TCR beta chain is from a study of blood T cell repertoires in COVID-19. The overall study: Italy, Spain and the United States were the sources of the convalescent and acute COVID-19 samples. T cells, B-cell-depleted T cells, or PBMCs provided the cDNA or gDNA that served as material.

Germline V gene sequence: CDR1 SGHDT, CDR2 YYEEEE. The CDR3 covers 14 residues. Trimming at V came to 0 bases and at J to 5 bases, leaving 2 bases not matched to a gene. Authors' methods: By means of reference gene primer amplification, nucleated cell counts were estimated. Clones were read by immunoSEQ multiplex PCR, and TCRdb kept only the in-frame ones, dropping some. V, J and clone size derive from that table, while D and trimming were established from the DNA sequence. The sample holds 150,000 or so clones; roughly nine tenths are singletons and the top ten take 5% to 6%. What was sequenced was peripheral blood. The gene calls are TRBV5-6 and TRBJ1-2; TRBD1 matches at 9 bases. The source of this sequence is a human donor in a cohort sampled during active COVID-19. In nucleotides, the CDR3 is TGTGCCAGCAGCTTGGCGGACAGGGGTTATGGCTACACCTTC. It yields the protein CASSLADRGYGYTF.